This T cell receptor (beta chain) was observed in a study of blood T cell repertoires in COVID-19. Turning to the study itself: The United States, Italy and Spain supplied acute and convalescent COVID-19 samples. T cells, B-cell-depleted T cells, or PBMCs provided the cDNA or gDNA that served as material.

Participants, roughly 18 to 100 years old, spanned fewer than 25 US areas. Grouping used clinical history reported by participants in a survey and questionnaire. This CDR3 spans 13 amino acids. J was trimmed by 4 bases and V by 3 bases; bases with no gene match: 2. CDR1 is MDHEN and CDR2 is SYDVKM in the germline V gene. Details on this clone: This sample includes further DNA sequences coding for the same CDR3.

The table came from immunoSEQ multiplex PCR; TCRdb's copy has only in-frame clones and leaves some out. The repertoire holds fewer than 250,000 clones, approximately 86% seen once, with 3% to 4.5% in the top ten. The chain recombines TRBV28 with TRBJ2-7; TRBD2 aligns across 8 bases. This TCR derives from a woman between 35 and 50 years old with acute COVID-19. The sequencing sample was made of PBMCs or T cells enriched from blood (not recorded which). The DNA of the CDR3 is TGTGCCAGCAGTTTGCCGGGGGGGTACGAGCAGTACTTC. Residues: CASSLPGGYEQYF.